The sequence of this T cell receptor (beta chain) was determined in a study of shared clonotypes between healthy human individuals. With respect to this clone: Its target is not known.

Deletions cut 3 bases from V and 5 bases from J, with 10 bases between. The CDR3 is 14 residues long. CDR1 and CDR2 (germline): SGHNT, YENEEA. Study-wide points: On the whole, naive subsets had larger estimated richness than memory subsets had.

Subsets obtained from CD4+ cells comprised CD45RA+ naive and CD45RA-negative memory cells. Libraries were prepared by immunoSEQ multiplex PCR; TCRdb keeps only in-frame clonotypes and omits some of them. The table shows about 1.1 million clones, with around 77% occurring only once. The rearrangement links TRBV11-3 to TRBJ2-2; TRBD1 is a possible D gene (6 bases). Sequenced input: memory CD4+ T cells from PBMCs. Subset given: CD45RA-negative fraction. This TCR was sampled from a man between 18 and 35 years old in good health. Some clones in this sample may be carry-over from other donors' samples. The CDR3 reads CASSFGRGTGELFF. CDR3 bases: TGTGCCAGCAGCTTCGGCAGGGGTACCGGGGAGCTGTTTTTT.